This TCR beta chain was retrieved from a study of T cell repertoires in ileal Crohn's disease (dated by TCRdb to the late 2010s). Describing the broader study: The median duration of disease was about 7.3 years, and at the time of surgery around 36% of patients were active smokers. Running in parallel with the study was a multicentre cohort set up to find predictors of early endoscopic recurrence following ileocolonic resection. Surgery was performed for a complication in all patients, with stricturing disease in roughly 60% and penetrating disease in approximately 40%. Endoscopic postoperative recurrence was defined by a Rutgeerts score above i0. A total of some 170 mucosal samples from roughly 60 patients were sequenced, collected from several sites on the surgical specimen as well as at postoperative endoscopy. TCR repertoire analysis was done in 55 to 70 Crohn's disease patients from a prospective multicentre cohort. About half of the patients received postoperative therapy: some 12 received thiopurines and around 19 received anti-TNF agents.

To be eligible, patients had to be adults with ileal or ileocolonic Crohn's disease and an indication for ileocolonic resection. Whole ileal mucosal biopsies were stored frozen at -80°C before DNA extraction. Genomic DNA was isolated from frozen whole biopsies using a TRizol-based method, and the DNA was quantified with a NanoDrop 2000 spectrophotometer. Around 550 nanograms of biopsy DNA per sample were submitted for commercial TCRB immunosequencing. Adaptive Biotechnology amplified the CDR3 regions from genomic DNA with a two-step multiplex PCR designed to control amplification bias. Primers for every V and J gene segment were used in the first PCR, and barcodes and Illumina adapters were added in the second PCR. An Illumina instrument was used to sequence the CDR3 libraries. As for the original processing: The analysis used both the pipelines supplied by the vendor and custom analysis of the raw data in R/Bioconductor with R version 3.3.0. Clonality, which ranges from 0 to 1, was calculated as the inverse of the normalised Shannon entropy across all productive clones. High-frequency clones were defined as the share of the repertoire occupied by the top 100 clones, with only clones passing a 95% confidence test being retained. The Simpson index measured repertoire diversity, and the Morisita-Horn index measured overlap between samples. TCRdb took over this immuneACCESS table, retaining in-frame rearrangements with V and J assigned. Such tables are incomplete; in checked studies, under half of the missing clones stem from an unresolved V gene, and the remainder is unexplained. The DNA gave D and trimming, while V, J and clone size come from that table. The sample data list 9,000 to 13,000 clones, and about 76% of these were observed just once. 4% to 5.5% of the sample comes from the top ten.

As for this clone: What this receptor recognizes is not known. No much larger clone is present one base from it, and per-base qualities are unavailable.

General findings and caveats noted by the study authors: Patients who were active smokers at surgery had a significantly higher proportion of clonal expansions than non-smokers (approximately 26% vs 17%, p=0.02). Sorted CD8 T cells carried more high-frequency clones than CD4 T cells, suggesting mucosal expansions were mainly CD8. Endoscopic recurrence was linked to a higher percentage of high-frequency clones at surgery, and recurrence occurred in every patient whose clonality exceeded 26.8% (18/57). Only a subgroup of patients, of unstated size, had mucosal CD4 and CD8 T cells sorted and sequenced.

V is cut back by 5 bases and J by 3 bases, with 13 bases in the junction unmatched. There are 19 amino acids in the CDR3, from cysteine to phenylalanine inclusive. Just the 57-base CDR3 DNA is kept, in frame starting at base 1. CDR1 and CDR2 are read off the germline V gene as SGHTA and FQGTGA. Sequencing input: ileal tissue. The clonotype was recovered from an adult with Crohn's disease. The V and J segments used are TRBV7-3 and TRBJ2-1, with 13 junctional bases fitting TRBD2. The DNA sequence is TGTGCCAGCAGCCCAAACCTACTAGCGGGGGGGGAAATCTACAATGAGCAGTTCTTC. It specifies CASSPNLLAGGEIYNEQFF.